This TCR beta chain was identified during a study of T cells after yellow fever vaccination. In regard to this clonotype: Its antigen is as yet unknown.

The study made its TCR cDNA through 5'RACE template switching. That step introduced a universal primer site along with UMIs. Each CDR3 protein gets one entry after TCRdb re-called the 5' RACE reads with MiXCR. Here the sample spans 120,000 or so distinct CDR3 sequences, 12% to 15% being singletons. CDR1 and CDR2 from the germline V gene are MDHEN and SYDVKM. The CDR3 extends over 16 amino acids. Trimming stripped 4 bases from V and 2 bases from J, with 18 bases between. Notes on the study in general: Repertoires obtained by FACS sorting could include abundant clonotypes that entered as contaminants from the bulk population. Across the CD4 and CD8 compartments, a small share of clonotypes was present in both. Peaking faster, on day 5 versus 15, the secondary response was nonetheless weaker.

J is TRBJ2-7 and V is TRBV28, with D possibly being TRBD1 (6 bases). The specimen was CD8+ T cells sorted from PBMCs, collected 5 days after the yellow fever booster vaccination. The clonotype originates from a man aged 18 to 30 who received the YFV17D yellow fever vaccine. Here the CDR3 reads CASSSTRQERAYEQYF. For the CDR3, the DNA is TGTGCCAGCAGTTCCACCCGACAGGAAAGGGCCTACGAGCAGTACTTC.